This T cell receptor beta chain was documented in a study of blood T cell repertoires in COVID-19. As for the study in general: T cells, B-cell-depleted T cells, or PBMCs supplied cDNA or gDNA.

V shed 6 bases and J 10 bases; nucleotides not matched to a gene: 5. The germline V gene encodes CDR1 SNHLY and CDR2 FYNNEI. This CDR3 is 14 amino acids long. Original analysis: Reference gene primer amplification gave nucleated cell count estimates. Clones were read by immunoSEQ multiplex PCR, and TCRdb kept only the in-frame ones, dropping some. The V and J calls and clone size come from that table; D and trimming were worked out from the DNA. The data show fewer than 500,000 clones, roughly 90% seen once. Individuals drawn from under 30 US areas were roughly 18 to 100 years old. The gene calls are TRBV2 and TRBJ2-1; 14 bases line up with TRBD2. The TCR sequence derives from a woman aged 25 to 39 with acute COVID-19. The sample taken for sequencing was PBMCs or T cells enriched from blood (not recorded which). The CDR3 protein is CASRGTSGGREQFF. CDR3 DNA sequence: TGTGCCAGCAGAGGGACTAGCGGGGGAAGGGAGCAGTTCTTC.